This TCR beta chain was identified during a study of blood T cell repertoires in COVID-19. The age range of participants was 18 to 89 years, with residence in about two dozen US areas. The CDR3 is 15 residues long. Germline CDR1 MNHEY, CDR2 SVGAGI. The ends lost 6 bases at V and 5 bases at J; junction bases unmatched: 12. Original handling: Amplification with reference gene primers provided the estimates of nucleated cell counts. Sequencing used immunoSEQ multiplex PCR; TCRdb keeps in-frame clones, though not all of them. V, J and clone size are those of that table, while D and trimming were read from the DNA. Of about 220,000 clones in the sample, approximately 86% were seen once.

The TCR was taken from a woman between 45 and 65 years old with acute COVID-19. Material: PBMCs or T cells enriched from blood (not recorded which). The rearrangement links TRBV6-5 to TRBJ1-1, with 7 bases aligning to TRBD1. CDR3 in DNA: TGTGCCAGCAGCACCCGCCGACAGGGCCGAACTGAAGCTTTCTTT. It encodes CASSTRRQGRTEAFF.